This T cell receptor (beta chain) comes out of a study of T cells in Graves' hyperthyroidism and ophthalmopathy. From RNA transcripts, TCR beta CDR3 regions were amplified. The HTBI set primed first-round TCR CDR3 RT-PCR. One entry per CDR3 protein, called by TCRdb with MiXCR from the multiplex PCR reads. The sample lists hundreds of thousands of distinct CDR3 sequences, around 22% occurring once. Sequenced: blood. The sequence was collected from a woman between 25 and 40 years old with Graves' ophthalmopathy.

The CDR3: CATHSGMNTGELFF. For the CDR3, the DNA is TGTGCCACCCACTCCGGGATGAACACCGGGGAGCTGTTTTTT. V gene TRBV6-1 combines with J gene TRBJ2-2, with a tentative D call TRBD2 (5 bases). Per the germline V gene, CDR1 is MNHNS and CDR2 is SASEGT. The CDR3 is 14 residues long. The V end lost 10 bases, the J end lost 1 base, and 13 bases lay between the germline ends.